This TCR beta chain was identified in a study of cytomegalovirus exposure and HLA in healthy donors. Comment on this clone: Its antigen is not known.

Method: immunoSEQ multiplex PCR; TCRdb's copy keeps in-frame clones and lacks some. The table records about 200,000 clones, approximately 82% of them present only once. V trimming: 8 bases; J trimming: 0 bases; junction bases outside the gene matches: 5. The length of the CDR3 is 14 residues. Germline CDR1 SNHLY, CDR2 FYNNEI. Study-wide results and limits: Most observed TCR sequences were rare, whereas some public TCRs were detected in many donors. Later, an analysis found that TCR clusters from the first cohort tended to co-occur in the 95 to 150 validation repertoires. The authors listed 150 or so TCR beta chains as cytomegalovirus-associated.

The receptor was isolated from a woman between 18 and 30 years old in good health and CMV-seronegative. The specimen was PBMCs. This sequence joins TRBV2 and TRBJ1-1, with TRBD1 matching 8 bases. As DNA, the CDR3 is TGTGCCAGCTACTTGACAGGGGTGAACACTGAAGCTTTCTTT. This gives the protein CASYLTGVNTEAFF.